The 26 T cell receptor beta chains below were found in one sample sequenced in a study of T cells after yellow fever vaccination. TCRdb itself ran the 5' RACE reads through MiXCR, one entry per CDR3 protein. This repertoire shows approximately 600,000 distinct CDR3 sequences, more than 9% found once; its top ten account for more than 12%. This sample comprised PBMCs, obtained on the day of the yellow fever booster vaccination. The receptors were gathered from a man aged 25 to 40 who received the YFV17D yellow fever vaccine.

This clonotype was recorded many times. The chain combines TRBV2 with TRBJ2-3; D gene ambiguous. The germline V gene encodes CDR1 SNHLY and CDR2 FYNNEI. The CDR3 runs 12 residues. Trimming stripped 4 bases from V and 4 bases from J, with 6 bases between. This CDR3 is CASSVGADTQYF. The CDR3 region has the DNA TGTGCCAGCAGTGTCGGTGCAGATACGCAGTATTTT.

This chain joins TRBV14 and TRBJ2-5; weak D call: TRBD2 (5 bases). V lost 1 base and J lost 1, with 16 bases in between. The CDR3 covers 17 residues. Germline CDR1 is SGHDN and CDR2 is FVKESK. CDR3: CASSQGGWRGVQETQYF. The CDR3 region has the DNA TGTGCCAGCAGCCAAGGCGGGTGGCGAGGAGTCCAAGAGACCCAGTACTTC.

In this sample, this clonotype turned up a few times. The rearrangement uses TRBV12-3 or TRBV12-4 and TRBJ1-4; D is possibly TRBD1 (6 bases). This CDR3 has 12 residues. Trimming stripped 5 bases from V and 10 bases from J, with 11 bases between. The CDR3 DNA reads as TGTGCCAGCAGTCAGGGGAACGGAAAACTGTTTTTT. Amino acid sequence: CASSQGNGKLFF.

The table lists this clonotype with a few counts. The J gene is TRBJ1-5, the V gene TRBV9; 9 positions match TRBD1. Trimming took 6 bases from V and 2 from J; bases not matched to a gene: 12. The germline gives CDR1 SGDLS, CDR2 YYNGEE. CDR3 size: 17 residues. The CDR3 DNA reads as TGTGCCAGCAAGGGACAGGGCGTAAAAGTGGGCAATCAGCCCCAGCATTTT. Encoded protein: CASKGQGVKVGNQPQHF.

This chain links TRBV27 with TRBJ1-3; D might be TRBD1 (5 bases). Germline-derived CDR1 and CDR2 are MNHEY and SMNVEV (reference sequence). The germline V and J ends were trimmed by 5 bases and 4 bases, with 12 bases remaining between them. The CDR3 length is 14 residues. The CDR3 DNA reads TGTGCCAGCAGTGCCTGGGGGGGGGGAAACACCATATATTTT. It translates to CASSAWGGGNTIYF.

The chain is built from TRBV11-2 and TRBJ2-7; D unclear. CDR1 SGHAT and CDR2 FQNNGV come from the germline V gene. Trimming took 1 base from V and 7 from J, leaving 17 bases between them. The CDR3 runs to 15 residues. The CDR3 DNA sequence: TGTGCCAGCAGCTTAGTCCCGCAAAGTCGTGGGGAGCAGTACTTC. Amino acid sequence: CASSLVPQSRGEQYF.

The rearrangement uses TRBV30 and TRBJ2-1; D may be TRBD2 (6 bases). Germline values: CDR1 GTSNPN, CDR2 SVGIG (reference sequence). With 2 bases removed from V and 4 bases from J, the gap between germline ends came to 12 bases. This CDR3 region has 14 residues. The CDR3 here is CAWSLAGLYNEQFF. In DNA, the CDR3 is TGTGCCTGGAGTTTGGCGGGACTTTACAATGAGCAGTTCTTC.

This clonotype was observed many times. The V and J genes are TRBV12-3 or TRBV12-4 and TRBJ2-3; 7 bases are shared with TRBD2. V lost 3 bases and J lost 2; bases outside the gene matches: 5. The CDR3 totals 15 residues. The CDR3 coding sequence is TGTGCCAGCAGTTTTAGCGGGTCAACCACAGATACGCAGTATTTT. Protein sequence: CASSFSGSTTDTQYF.

This clonotype was observed a few times. The V gene is TRBV2, the J gene TRBJ2-7; no clear D gene. CDR1 is SNHLY and CDR2 is FYNNEI in the germline V gene. CDR3 length equals 13 residues. V lost 1 base and J lost 0, with 4 bases in between. The CDR3 loop reads CASSEVDSYEQYF. CDR3 coding DNA: TGTGCCAGCAGTGAAGTAGACTCCTACGAGCAGTACTTC. Based on the CDR3 plus reference TRBV2 and TRBJ2-7, the full variable domain is EPEVTQTPSHQVTQMGQEVILRCVPISNHLYFYWYRQILGQKVEFLVSFYNNEISEKSEIFDDQFSVERPDGSNFTLKIRSTKLEDSAMYFCASSEVDSYEQYFGPGTRLTVT.

In this sample, this clonotype turned up a few times. The chain recombines TRBV7-8 with TRBJ2-5; D is undetermined. V lost 5 bases and J lost 5, with 15 bases in between. Germline values: CDR1 SGHVS, CDR2 FQNEAQ. This CDR3 region has 14 residues. CDR3 protein: CASSRARAAETQYF. CDR3 in DNA: TGTGCCAGCAGCCGGGCAAGGGCCGCGGAGACCCAGTACTTC. Using reference TRBV7-8 and TRBJ2-5 for the parts outside the CDR3, the full variable domain is GAGVSQSPRYKVAKRGQDVALRCDPISGHVSLFWYQQALGQGPEFLTYFQNEAQLDKSGLPSDRFFAERPEGSVSTLKIQRTQQEDSAVYLCASSRARAAETQYFGPGTRLLVL.

This clonotype has a handful of counts. The V call is TRBV4-1, the J call TRBJ2-7; TRBD1 agrees at 9 bases. Trimming at V came to 4 bases and at J to 3 bases, leaving 13 bases not matched to a gene. In germline, CDR1 is MGHRA, CDR2 YSYEKL. This CDR3 contains 17 residues. CDR3 sequence reads: CASSLGQGTFDHYEQYF. CDR3 DNA: TGCGCCAGCAGCCTCGGACAGGGGACCTTCGACCACTACGAGCAGTACTTC.

The chain joins TRBV3-1 to TRBJ2-4, with TRBD1 as a possible D gene (7 bases). This CDR3 spans 13 amino acids. Germline CDR1 is LGHDT and CDR2 is YNNKEL (reference sequence). V lost 1 base and J lost 11, with 12 bases in between. Here the CDR3 DNA reads TGTGCCAGCAGCCAAGCCAGGGGGGTCTTTCAGTACTTC. Its protein is CASSQARGVFQYF.

In its sample, this clonotype was seen many times. The gene calls are TRBV2 and TRBJ2-2, with 8 nucleotides matching TRBD2. Germline V gene sequence: CDR1 SNHLY, CDR2 FYNNEI. Trimming cost V 9 bases and J 5 bases; bases outside gene matches: 11. CDR3 length: 15 residues. The CDR3 protein is CARSTGGAETGELFF. The CDR3 region has the DNA TGTGCCAGGTCGACGGGAGGGGCAGAAACCGGGGAGCTGTTTTTT. The whole variable domain, remainder taken from reference TRBV2 and TRBJ2-2, is EPEVTQTPSHQVTQMGQEVILRCVPISNHLYFYWYRQILGQKVEFLVSFYNNEISEKSEIFDDQFSVERPDGSNFTLKIRSTKLEDSAMYFCARSTGGAETGELFFGEGSRLTVL.

The chain combines TRBV7-2 with TRBJ2-3, with 7 bases that match TRBD1. The V gene end was trimmed by 8 bases and the J gene end by 5 bases; junction bases not matched to a gene: 10. CDR1 and CDR2 (germline): SGHTA, FQGNSA. The CDR3 consists of 14 residues. The CDR3 loop is CASVGPAGGDTQYF. CDR3 nucleotides: TGTGCCAGCGTAGGCCCCGCAGGGGGAGATACGCAGTATTTT. Looking up the rest from reference TRBV7-2 and TRBJ2-3 gives the full variable domain: GAGVSQSPSNKVTEKGKDVELRCDPISGHTALYWYRQSLGQGLEFLIYFQGNSAPDKSGLPSDRFSAERTGGSVSTLTIQRTQQEDSAVYLCASVGPAGGDTQYFGPGTRLTVL.

This clonotype was observed a few times. The rearrangement uses TRBV4-2 and TRBJ2-5, with 9 bases matching TRBD2. From germline, CDR1 is LGHNA and CDR2 YNFKEQ. Germline trimming cut 5 bases from V and 5 bases from J; bases unmatched to any gene: 6. The CDR3 has 14 residues. The CDR3 sequence is CASSGAGGRETQYF. Written as DNA, the CDR3 is TGTGCCAGCAGCGGGGCGGGAGGGCGCGAGACCCAGTACTTC.

V is TRBV13 and J is TRBJ2-7; D could derive from TRBD1 or TRBD2 (5 bases each). The CDR3 contains 15 residues. V shed 4 bases and J shed 5 bases, with 18 bases lying between them. The germline V gene encodes CDR1 PRHDT and CDR2 FYEKMQ (reference sequence). The CDR3 reads CASSSAQGEGHEQYF. The CDR3 bases are TGTGCCAGCAGCTCCGCCCAGGGAGAGGGCCACGAGCAGTACTTC.

This clonotype was seen a few times. The chain joins TRBV29-1 to TRBJ1-2; 9 nucleotides align to TRBD1. This CDR3 has 17 residues. V lost 7 bases and J lost 7; bases outside the gene matches: 22. CDR1 and CDR2 from the germline V gene are SQVTM and ANQGSEA. The CDR3 spells CSGAARDREGGYGGYTF. The CDR3 DNA reads as TGCAGCGGAGCTGCCCGGGACAGGGAAGGGGGATATGGTGGCTACACCTTC.

The table lists this clonotype with many counts. The junction departs from the called germline gene at one end, perhaps through a read error. The DNA for the CDR3 is TGCAGTGCTAGAGGGACAAAGACAGAACCCCTTACGGTCTTC. Residues: CSARGTKTEPLTVF. The J gene is TRBJ2-1, the V gene TRBV20-1; maybe TRBD1 (5 bases). The CDR3 extends over 14 amino acids. The V gene's germline CDR1 is DFQATT and CDR2 SNEGSKA (reference sequence).

This clonotype was counted a few times. J is TRBJ2-1 and V is TRBV6-1, with TRBD1 matching 11 bases. Germline V gene data show CDR1 as MNHNS and CDR2 as SASEGT. The CDR3 has 16 residues. J gave up 8 bases and V 5 bases, and 11 bases lay outside the gene matches. The CDR3 nucleotides are TGTGCCAGCAGTACCGGGGACAGGGGGTTTATAGATGAGCAGTTCTTC. Its translation: CASSTGDRGFIDEQFF.

V is TRBV20-1 and J is TRBJ2-4; a weak D match, TRBD1 (5 bases). Trimming shortened V by 5 bases and J by 4 bases, and 12 bases separated the two germline ends. This CDR3 has 13 residues. Looked up from germline, CDR1 is DFQATT and CDR2 is SNEGSKA (reference sequence). This CDR3 reads CSADSGRKNIQYF. The CDR3 coding sequence is TGCAGTGCTGACAGTGGACGGAAAAACATTCAGTACTTC.

The genes are TRBV5-1 and TRBJ2-1, with D possibly being TRBD1 (6 bases). The CDR3 length is 15 residues. With 1 base removed from V and 0 bases from J, the gap between germline ends came to 8 bases. The germline V gene has CDR1 SGHRS and CDR2 YFSETQ. The DNA of the CDR3 is TGCGCCAGCAGCTTGACAGGGCACTCCTACAATGAGCAGTTCTTC. Translation gives CASSLTGHSYNEQFF.

The genes are TRBV6-5 and TRBJ2-2; no clear D. CDR3 size: 18 residues. Germline V gene sequence: CDR1 MNHEY, CDR2 SVGAGI. V lost 0 bases and J lost 4, with 18 bases in between. CDR3 region: CASSYSIGSGGPTGELFF. Here the CDR3 DNA reads TGTGCCAGCAGTTACTCGATTGGGTCGGGCGGACCCACCGGGGAGCTGTTTTTT.

The CDR3 bases are TGTGCCAGCAGCCAAGGGGGCGCGGCATTGCTCAGCACAGATACGCAGTATTTT. Its protein product is CASSQGGAALLSTDTQYF. The V call is TRBV4-2, the J call TRBJ2-3, with a tentative D call TRBD1 (5 bases). V was shortened by 1 base and J by 0 bases, with 17 bases between the two germline ends. The germline V gene has CDR1 LGHNA and CDR2 YNFKEQ. The CDR3 extends over 18 amino acids.

This clonotype has only a few counts. CDR3 DNA sequence: TGTGCCAGCAGTGTTGTGAAGGGAGGGTCCACCGGGGAGCTGTTTTTT. Translation gives CASSVVKGGSTGELFF. This chain uses TRBV25-1 with TRBJ2-2, with 7 nucleotides matching TRBD2. The CDR3 has 16 amino acids. Germline V CDR1 and CDR2: MGHDK, SYGVNS. V lost 4 bases and J lost 4; bases outside the gene matches: 9.

This sequence joins TRBV5-1 and TRBJ2-5, with 12 bases identical to TRBD2. The V and J ends lost 3 bases and 5 bases, in that order; junction bases with no gene match: 5. Germline-derived CDR1 and CDR2 are SGHRS and YFSETQ. The length of the CDR3 is 15 residues. CDR3 in amino acids: CASSWTSGMEETQYF. The CDR3 DNA sequence: TGCGCCAGCAGCTGGACTAGCGGGATGGAGGAGACCCAGTACTTC.

This clonotype appeared a few times. V is TRBV7-9 and J is TRBJ2-3, with 10 nucleotides matching TRBD2. Trimming removed 7 bases from V and 4 bases from J; junction bases left unmatched: 5. The CDR3 is 14 amino acids. Germline values: CDR1 SEHNR, CDR2 FQNEAQ (reference sequence). Here the CDR3 reads CASTPLAGSDTQYF. Written as DNA, the CDR3 is TGTGCCAGCACCCCACTAGCGGGATCAGATACGCAGTATTTT.